This entry concerns a single T cell receptor beta chain. These data originate in a study of T-cell memory formation after mild COVID-19. The CDR3 consists of 17 residues. Trimming left V 0 bases short and J 4 bases short, with 16 bases between. Per germline, CDR1 LGHNA and CDR2 YSLEER. TCRdb re-derived calls from the 5' RACE reads in MiXCR, one entry per CDR3 protein. The sample lists approximately 340,000 distinct CDR3 sequences; around a sixth were seen once. J is TRBJ2-1 and V is TRBV4-3; D may be TRBD1 or TRBD2 (5 bases each). The receptor was isolated from a man between 18 and 29 years old who had mild COVID-19 (a few samples of this study predate the infection). Cell type and time point are not known. The source material was PBMCs or a T cell subset sorted from them (not recorded which). The CDR3 sequence: CASSQESQASQYNEQFF. Here the CDR3 DNA reads TGCGCCAGCAGCCAAGAGTCACAGGCTAGCCAATACAATGAGCAGTTCTTC.